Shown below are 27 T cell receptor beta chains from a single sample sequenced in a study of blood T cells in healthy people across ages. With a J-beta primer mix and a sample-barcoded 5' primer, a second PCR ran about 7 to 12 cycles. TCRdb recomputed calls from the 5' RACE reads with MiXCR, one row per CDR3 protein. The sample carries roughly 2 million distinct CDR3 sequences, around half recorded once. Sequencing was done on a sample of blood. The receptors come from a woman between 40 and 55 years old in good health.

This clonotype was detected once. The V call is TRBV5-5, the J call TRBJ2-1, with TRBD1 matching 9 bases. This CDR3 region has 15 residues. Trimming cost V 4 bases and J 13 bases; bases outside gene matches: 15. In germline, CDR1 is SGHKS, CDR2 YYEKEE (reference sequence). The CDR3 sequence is CASSRTGAPQETQFF. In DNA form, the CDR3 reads TGTGCCAGCAGCCGGACAGGGGCACCCCAAGAGACCCAGTTCTTC.

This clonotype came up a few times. The DNA for the CDR3 is TGTGCCAGCAGTTTAAGGTCCGGGACAGGGGTCTACGAGCAGTACTTC. It encodes CASSLRSGTGVYEQYF. This sequence joins TRBV28 and TRBJ2-7, with TRBD1 identical over 10 bases. The CDR3 loop spans 16 amino acids. Germline CDR1 and CDR2: MDHEN and SYDVKM. V lost 2 bases to trimming and J lost 3 bases; unmatched junction nucleotides: 7. Looking up the rest from reference TRBV28 and TRBJ2-7 gives the full variable domain: DVKVTQSSRYLVKRTGEKVFLECVQDMDHENMFWYRQDPGLGLRLIYFSYDVKMKEKGDIPEGYSVSREKKERFSLILESASTNQTSMYLCASSLRSGTGVYEQYFGPGTRLTVT.

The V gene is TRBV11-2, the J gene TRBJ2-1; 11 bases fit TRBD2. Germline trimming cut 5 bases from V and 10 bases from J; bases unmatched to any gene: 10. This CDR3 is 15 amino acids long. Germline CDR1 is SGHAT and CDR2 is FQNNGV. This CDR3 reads CASSQSGTSGLEQFF. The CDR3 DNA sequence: TGTGCCAGCAGCCAGTCCGGGACTAGCGGCCTGGAGCAGTTCTTC.

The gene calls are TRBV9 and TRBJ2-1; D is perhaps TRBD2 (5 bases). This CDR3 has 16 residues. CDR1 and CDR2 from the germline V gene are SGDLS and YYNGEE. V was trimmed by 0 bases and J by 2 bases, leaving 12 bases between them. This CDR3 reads CASSVGAGSAYNEQFF. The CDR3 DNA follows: TGTGCCAGCAGCGTAGGCGCGGGTTCTGCCTACAATGAGCAGTTCTTC.

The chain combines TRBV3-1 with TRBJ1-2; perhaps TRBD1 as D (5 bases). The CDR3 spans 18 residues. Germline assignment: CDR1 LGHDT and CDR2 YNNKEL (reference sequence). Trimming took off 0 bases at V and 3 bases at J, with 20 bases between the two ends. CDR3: CASSQEGSRVGRDYGYTF. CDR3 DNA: TGTGCCAGCAGCCAAGAGGGGAGCAGGGTCGGGAGAGACTATGGCTACACCTTC.

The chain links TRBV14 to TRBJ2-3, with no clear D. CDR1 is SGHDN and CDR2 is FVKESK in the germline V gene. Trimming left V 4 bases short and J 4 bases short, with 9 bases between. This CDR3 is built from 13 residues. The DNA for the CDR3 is TGTGCCAGCAGCCGGATCGCTGCAGATACGCAGTATTTT. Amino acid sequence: CASSRIAADTQYF.

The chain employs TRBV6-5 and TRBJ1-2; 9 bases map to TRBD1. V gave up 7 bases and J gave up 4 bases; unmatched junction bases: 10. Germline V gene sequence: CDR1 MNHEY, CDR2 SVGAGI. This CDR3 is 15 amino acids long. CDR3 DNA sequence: TGTGCCAGCAACCCACAGGGGGCGCTTAGCTATGGCTACACCTTC. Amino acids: CASNPQGALSYGYTF.

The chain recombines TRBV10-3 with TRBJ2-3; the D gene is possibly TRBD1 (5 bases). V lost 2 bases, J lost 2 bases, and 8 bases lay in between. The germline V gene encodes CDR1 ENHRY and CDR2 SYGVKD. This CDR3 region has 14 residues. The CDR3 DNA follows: TGTGCCATCAGTGAGCCGGACAACACAGATACGCAGTATTTT. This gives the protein CAISEPDNTDTQYF.

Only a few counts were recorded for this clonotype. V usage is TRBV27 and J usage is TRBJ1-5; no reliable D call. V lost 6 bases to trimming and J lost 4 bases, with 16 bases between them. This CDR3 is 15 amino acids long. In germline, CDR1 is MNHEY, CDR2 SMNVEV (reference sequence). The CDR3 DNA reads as TGTGCCAGCAGCCCTACGGTCGACGGGAATCAGCCCCAGCATTTT. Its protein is CASSPTVDGNQPQHF.

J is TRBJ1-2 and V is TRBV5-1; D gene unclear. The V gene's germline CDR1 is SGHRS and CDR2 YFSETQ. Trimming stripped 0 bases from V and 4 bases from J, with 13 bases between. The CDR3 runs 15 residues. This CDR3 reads CASSLEGTNSYGYTF. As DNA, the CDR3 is TGCGCCAGCAGCTTGGAAGGTACCAATAGCTATGGCTACACCTTC.

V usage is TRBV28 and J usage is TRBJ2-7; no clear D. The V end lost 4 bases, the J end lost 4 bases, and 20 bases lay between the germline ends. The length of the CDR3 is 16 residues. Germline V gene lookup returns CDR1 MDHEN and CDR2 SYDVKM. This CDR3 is CASSYSSPSLPYEQYF. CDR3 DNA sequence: TGTGCCAGCAGTTACTCGAGTCCGTCGCTGCCATACGAGCAGTACTTC.

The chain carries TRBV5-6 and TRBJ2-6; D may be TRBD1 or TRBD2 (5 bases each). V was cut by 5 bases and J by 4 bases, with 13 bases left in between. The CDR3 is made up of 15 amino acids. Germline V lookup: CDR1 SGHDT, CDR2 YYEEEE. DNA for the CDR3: TGTGCCAGCAGGCTCAGAGGGGCCGGGGCCAACGTCCTGACTTTC. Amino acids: CASRLRGAGANVLTF.

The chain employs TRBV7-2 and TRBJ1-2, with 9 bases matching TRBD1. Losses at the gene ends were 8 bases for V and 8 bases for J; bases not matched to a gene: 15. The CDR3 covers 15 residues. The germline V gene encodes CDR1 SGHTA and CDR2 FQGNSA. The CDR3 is CASGPTTGTGRGYTF. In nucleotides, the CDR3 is TGTGCCAGCGGCCCCACAACCGGGACAGGGAGGGGCTACACCTTC.

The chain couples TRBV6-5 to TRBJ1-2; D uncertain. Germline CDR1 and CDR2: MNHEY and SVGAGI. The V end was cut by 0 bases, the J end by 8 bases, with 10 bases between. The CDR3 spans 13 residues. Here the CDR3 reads CASSYSRIGGYTF. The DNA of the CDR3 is TGTGCCAGCAGTTACTCGCGAATTGGAGGCTACACCTTC.

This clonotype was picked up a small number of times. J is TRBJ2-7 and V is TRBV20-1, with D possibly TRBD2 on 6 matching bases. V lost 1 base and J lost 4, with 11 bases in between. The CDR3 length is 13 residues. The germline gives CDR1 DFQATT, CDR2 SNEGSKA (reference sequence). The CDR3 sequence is CSARGGRNYEQYF. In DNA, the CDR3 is TGCAGTGCTAGAGGAGGGAGGAATTACGAGCAGTACTTC.

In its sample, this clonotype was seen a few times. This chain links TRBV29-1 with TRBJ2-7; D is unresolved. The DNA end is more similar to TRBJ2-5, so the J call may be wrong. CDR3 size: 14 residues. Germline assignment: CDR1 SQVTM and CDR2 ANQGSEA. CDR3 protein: CSVELADSQETQYF. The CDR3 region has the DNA TGCAGCGTTGAATTGGCAGACTCACAAGAGACCCAGTACTTC.

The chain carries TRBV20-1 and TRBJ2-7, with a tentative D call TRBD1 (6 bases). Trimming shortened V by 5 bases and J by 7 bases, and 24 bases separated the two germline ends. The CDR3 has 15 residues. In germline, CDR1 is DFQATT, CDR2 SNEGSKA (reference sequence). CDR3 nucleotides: TGCAGTGCTTACAACGAGGGGGACACGGTCTTTGAGCAGTACTTC. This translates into CSAYNEGDTVFEQYF.

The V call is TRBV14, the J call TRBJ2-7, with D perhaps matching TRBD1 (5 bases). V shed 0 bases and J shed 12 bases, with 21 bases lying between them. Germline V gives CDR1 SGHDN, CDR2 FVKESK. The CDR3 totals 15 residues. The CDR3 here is CASSQDSTVEETLYF. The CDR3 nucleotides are TGTGCCAGCAGCCAAGATTCGACAGTTGAAGAGACCCTGTACTTC.

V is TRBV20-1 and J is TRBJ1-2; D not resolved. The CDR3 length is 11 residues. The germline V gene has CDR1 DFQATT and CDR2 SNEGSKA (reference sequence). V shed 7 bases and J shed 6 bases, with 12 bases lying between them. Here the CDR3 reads CSVRCIHGYTF. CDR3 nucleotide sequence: TGCAGTGTTAGGTGCATCCATGGCTACACCTTC.

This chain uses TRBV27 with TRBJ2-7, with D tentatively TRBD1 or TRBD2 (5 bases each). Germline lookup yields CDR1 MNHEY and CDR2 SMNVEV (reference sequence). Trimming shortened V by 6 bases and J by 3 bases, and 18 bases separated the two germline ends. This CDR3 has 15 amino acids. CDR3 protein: CASRWGTSTHYEQYF. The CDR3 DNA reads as TGTGCCAGCAGATGGGGGACGTCGACCCACTACGAGCAGTACTTC.

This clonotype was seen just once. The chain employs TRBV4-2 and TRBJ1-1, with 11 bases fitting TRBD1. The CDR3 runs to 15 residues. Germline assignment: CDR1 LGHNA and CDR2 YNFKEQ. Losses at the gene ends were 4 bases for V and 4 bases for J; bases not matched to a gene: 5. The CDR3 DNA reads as TGTGCCAGCAGCCCCTGGACAGGGGGCCCCACTGAAGCTTTCTTT. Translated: CASSPWTGGPTEAFF.

The CDR3 reads CAIRQGDQSFYEQFF. The CDR3 bases are TGTGCCATCAGGCAAGGGGATCAGAGTTTTTACGAGCAGTTCTTC. V is TRBV10-3 and J is TRBJ2-1; tentatively, D is TRBD1 (5 bases). CDR3 size: 15 residues. CDR1 and CDR2 from the germline V gene are ENHRY and SYGVKD. The V and J ends lost 6 bases and 10 bases respectively, with 22 bases between them.

In nucleotides, the CDR3 is TGTGCCAGCAGCCCTCGACAGGGAGGACACTACGAGCAGTACTTC. It translates to CASSPRQGGHYEQYF. The chain employs TRBV7-9 and TRBJ2-7; TRBD1 is a possible D gene (7 bases). V lost 5 bases, J lost 3 bases, and 17 bases lay in between. Germline V CDR1 and CDR2: SEHNR, FQNEAQ (reference sequence). This CDR3 comprises 15 residues.

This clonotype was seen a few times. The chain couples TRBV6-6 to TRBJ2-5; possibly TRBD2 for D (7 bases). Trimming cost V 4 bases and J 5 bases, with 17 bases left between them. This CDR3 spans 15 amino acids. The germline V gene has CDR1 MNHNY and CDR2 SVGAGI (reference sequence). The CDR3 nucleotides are TGTGCCAGCAGTTCCCCGGGGGGCGACGAGGAGACCCAGTACTTC. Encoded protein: CASSSPGGDEETQYF.

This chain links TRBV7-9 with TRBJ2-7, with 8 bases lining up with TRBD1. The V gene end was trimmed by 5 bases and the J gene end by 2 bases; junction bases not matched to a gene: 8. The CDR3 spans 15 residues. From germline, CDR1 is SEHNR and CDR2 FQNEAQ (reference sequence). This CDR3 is CASSRGQGFTYEQYF. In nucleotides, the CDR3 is TGTGCCAGCAGCAGAGGACAGGGATTTACCTACGAGCAGTACTTC.

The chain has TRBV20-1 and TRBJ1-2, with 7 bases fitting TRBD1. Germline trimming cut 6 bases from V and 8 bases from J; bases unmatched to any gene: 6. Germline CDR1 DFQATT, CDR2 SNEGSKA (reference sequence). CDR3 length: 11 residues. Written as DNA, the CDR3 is TGCAGTGCAATGACAGGGACCGGCTACACCTTC. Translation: CSAMTGTGYTF.

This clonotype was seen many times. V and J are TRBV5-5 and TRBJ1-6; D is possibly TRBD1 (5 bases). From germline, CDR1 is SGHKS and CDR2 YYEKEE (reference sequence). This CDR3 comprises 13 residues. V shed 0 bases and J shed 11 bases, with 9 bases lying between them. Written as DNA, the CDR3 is TGTGCCAGCAGCTTGGACAGGTTACCACCCCTCCACTTT. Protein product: CASSLDRLPPLHF.